A selection of T cell receptor beta chains follows, all from one sample in a study of early T cells in non-severe SARS-CoV-2 infection. From the 5' RACE reads, TCRdb called clonotypes with MiXCR, one entry per CDR3 protein. The data hold around 60,000 distinct CDR3 sequences, with more than 15% observed a single time. The material was whole blood, obtained at baseline. The receptors derive from an adult who was a healthcare worker with PCR-confirmed SARS-CoV-2 infection or an uninfected control (not recorded which). The CDR3 runs from the conserved cysteine through the conserved F or W. The D gene is left open where the match is weak. Not all rows give a size; the values are once, few, many and, for expanded clones, a class.

len,j_gene,v_gene,d_gene,abundance,CDR3nt,CDR3aa
13,TRBJ1-1,TRBV7-2,NA,NA,TGTGCCAGCAGCTTTCCTGGGTCCACTGAAGCTTTCTTT,CASSFPGSTEAFF
14,TRBJ1-2,TRBV2,NA,few,TGTGCCAGCAGGAAAGACACAGGGCTCTATGGCTACACCTTC,CASRKDTGLYGYTF
12,TRBJ1-6,TRBV11-2,NA,NA,TGTGCCAGCAGCACGAGTCCCTCACCCCTCCACTTT,CASSTSPSPLHF
14,TRBJ2-7,TRBV7-2,TRBD1,few,TGTGCCAGCAACCGCCGGGACAGACCCTACGAGCAGTACTTC,CASNRRDRPYEQYF
13,TRBJ2-2,TRBV24-1,NA,few,TGTGCCACCAGTGACCCGCTGGTCGGGGAGCTGTTTTTT,CATSDPLVGELFF
15,TRBJ2-2,TRBV7-2,NA,NA,TGTGCCAGCAGCCTACAGCCTTCGAACACCGGGGAGCTGTTTTTT,CASSLQPSNTGELFF
14,TRBJ2-2,TRBV6-4,TRBD1,NA,TGTGCCAGCAGACCGGACAGGGACACCGGGGAGCTGTTTTTT,CASRPDRDTGELFF
14,TRBJ2-7,TRBV27,TRBD2,few,TGTGCCAGCAGTCCAGCGGGGAGGACCCACGAGCAGTACTTC,CASSPAGRTHEQYF
14,TRBJ2-7,TRBV12-3/TRBV12-4,TRBD2,many,TGTGCCAGCAGTTTGGGGACTAATACCTACGAGCAGTACTTC,CASSLGTNTYEQYF
15,TRBJ2-5,TRBV20-1,NA,many,TGCAGTGCCACGGGCGCTCCGGGACCCCAAGAGACCCAGTACTTC,CSATGAPGPQETQYF
15,TRBJ1-4,TRBV19,NA,few,TGTGCCAGTATCGCGAGGGGAAAGGCTAATGAAAAACTGTTTTTT,CASIARGKANEKLFF
13,TRBJ1-1,TRBV5-1,NA,NA,TGCGCCAGCAGCTTGCCCGGGCAGACTGAAGCTTTCTTT,CASSLPGQTEAFF
15,TRBJ2-2,TRBV25-1,TRBD1,few,TGTGCCAGCACCGGACAGGGGGCCGTCACCGGGGAGCTGTTTTTT,CASTGQGAVTGELFF
17,TRBJ2-2,TRBV24-1,NA,few,TGTGCCACCAGTGACCCCTCGGACAGCTCGAACACCGGGGAGCTGTTTTTT,CATSDPSDSSNTGELFF
18,TRBJ2-3,TRBV20-1,NA,few,TGCAGTGCCACAAGGAAACGGGGGGCCCTTCCGTTCACAGATACGCAGTATTTT,CSATRKRGALPFTDTQYF
13,TRBJ2-7,TRBV7-2,NA,NA,TGTGCCAGCAGCTTAGATTCCTGGGGGGAGCAGTACTTC,CASSLDSWGEQYF
13,TRBJ2-5,TRBV18,NA,few,TGTGCCAGCTCACCACCAGGCGGAGAGACCCAGTACTTC,CASSPPGGETQYF
14,TRBJ1-1,TRBV6-6,NA,NA,TGTGCCAGCAGTTACGACATATCGAACACTGAAGCTTTCTTT,CASSYDISNTEAFF
18,TRBJ1-1,TRBV4-1,TRBD1,NA,TGCGCCAGCAGCCAATGGACAGGATCTGGGGGTTGGAACACTGAAGCTTTCTTT,CASSQWTGSGGWNTEAFF
15,TRBJ1-6,TRBV2,NA,few,TGTGCCAGCAGTGCTGAGGGGGTTCATAATTCACCCCTCCACTTT,CASSAEGVHNSPLHF
15,TRBJ1-4,TRBV9,NA,NA,TGTGCCAGCAGCGTTGGCGGCAGGAGGAGCGAAAAACTGTTTTTT,CASSVGGRRSEKLFF
13,TRBJ2-3,TRBV10-3,TRBD1,NA,TGTGCCACCAGGGGGTCTAGCACAGATACGCAGTATTTT,CATRGSSTDTQYF
19,TRBJ2-1,TRBV12-3/TRBV12-4,TRBD2,few,TGTGCCAGCAGTTCCTATACTAGCGGGGGGGCCCGCAGCGGGACTGAGCAGTTCTTC,CASSSYTSGGARSGTEQFF
13,TRBJ1-2,TRBV28,TRBD1,NA,TGTGCCAGCAAGGGGACAGGAGCCTATGGCTACACCTTC,CASKGTGAYGYTF
14,TRBJ2-1,TRBV5-4,NA,NA,TGTGCCAGCAGCTTCAACTCAGGGGTGAATGAGCAGTTCTTC,CASSFNSGVNEQFF
13,TRBJ2-2,TRBV19,NA,NA,TGTGCCAGTGGACAGATCTTAACCGGGGAGCTGTTTTTT,CASGQILTGELFF
12,TRBJ2-5,TRBV29-1,NA,NA,TGCAGCGTTGAAGATCGAAGAGAGACCCGGTACTTC,CSVEDRRETRYF
15,TRBJ1-2,TRBV19,TRBD1,few,TGTGCCAGTGCGGACACCGGGACAGCATACTATGGCTACACCTTC,CASADTGTAYYGYTF
16,TRBJ1-5,TRBV28,TRBD1,few,TGTGCCAGCAGTCGAACTGGGACAGGGTTCCATCAGCCCCAGCATTTT,CASSRTGTGFHQPQHF
16,TRBJ1-1,TRBV3-1,NA,NA,TGTGCCAGCAGCCAAATCGGACAGCGTCTGGGGACTGAAGCTTTCTTT,CASSQIGQRLGTEAFF
14,TRBJ2-7,TRBV12-3/TRBV12-4,NA,NA,TGTGCCAGCAGCTTAGCTGAGGGTAGCTACGAGCAGTACTTC,CASSLAEGSYEQYF
15,TRBJ2-7,TRBV3-1,NA,NA,TGTGCCAGCAGCCAAGATTTGGGGTCTCCCTACGAGCAGTACTTC,CASSQDLGSPYEQYF
13,TRBJ1-2,TRBV24-1,NA,many,TGTGCCACCAGTGGCACGGATTACGGTGGCTACACCTTC,CATSGTDYGGYTF
14,TRBJ1-1,TRBV20-1,TRBD1,NA,TGCAGTGCTAGGCCGGGACAGAAGAACACTGAAGCTTTCTTT,CSARPGQKNTEAFF
15,TRBJ1-3,TRBV9,NA,few,TGTGCCAGCAGCGCGGGACGGGTCTCTGGAAACACCATATATTTT,CASSAGRVSGNTIYF
11,TRBJ2-3,TRBV7-2,NA,few,TGTGCCAGCAGCTCCAGGACTGAGCAGTATTTT,CASSSRTEQYF
14,TRBJ1-1,TRBV3-1,NA,NA,TGTGCCAGCAGCCAGGGCAGGGTGGACACTGAAGCTTTCTTT,CASSQGRVDTEAFF
11,TRBJ1-4,TRBV20-1,NA,NA,TGCAGTGCTAGCTGGGATGAAAAACTGTTTTTT,CSASWDEKLFF
14,TRBJ2-2,TRBV19,NA,few,TGTGCCAGTAGCCAAAATAGGGGTACCGGGGAGCTGTTTTTT,CASSQNRGTGELFF
12,TRBJ2-4,TRBV20-1,NA,few,TGCAGTGCCCTACCCACGGGACACATTCAGTACTTC,CSALPTGHIQYF
15,TRBJ2-1,TRBV25-1,TRBD1,NA,TGTGCCAGCAGTGAATGGGGGACAGGGCAAAATGAGCAGTTCTTC,CASSEWGTGQNEQFF
15,TRBJ2-7,TRBV12-3/TRBV12-4,TRBD1,few,TGTGCCAGCAGAGCAGGGCAGGGGGCATCGTACGAGCAGTACTTC,CASRAGQGASYEQYF
15,TRBJ1-2,TRBV5-4,NA,NA,TGTGCCAGCAGCTTGAGTGGGGGCCCACACTATGGCTACACCTTC,CASSLSGGPHYGYTF
16,TRBJ1-5,TRBV6-2/TRBV6-3,NA,NA,TGTGCCAGCACCGCCGGACAGTCATATAGCAATCAGCCCCAGCATTTT,CASTAGQSYSNQPQHF